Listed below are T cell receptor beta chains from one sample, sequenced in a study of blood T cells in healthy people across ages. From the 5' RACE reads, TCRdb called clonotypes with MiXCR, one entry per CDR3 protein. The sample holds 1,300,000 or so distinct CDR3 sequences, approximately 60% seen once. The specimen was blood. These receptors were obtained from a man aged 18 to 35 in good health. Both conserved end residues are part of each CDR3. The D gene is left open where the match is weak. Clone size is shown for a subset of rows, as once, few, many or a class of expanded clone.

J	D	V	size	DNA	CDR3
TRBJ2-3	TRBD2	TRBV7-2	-	TGTGCCAGCAGCTTAGATCGTCTAGCGGGGGAGAGCACAGATACGCAGTATTTT	CASSLDRLAGESTDTQYF
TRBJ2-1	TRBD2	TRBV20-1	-	TGCAGTGCTAGGCCTAGCGGGAGTGTGCATGAGCAGTTCTTC	CSARPSGSVHEQFF
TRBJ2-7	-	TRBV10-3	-	TGTGCCATCACGGGAGCCCCACCCTACGAGCAGTACTTC	CAITGAPPYEQYF
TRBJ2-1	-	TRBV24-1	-	TGTGCCACCAGTGATTTTGGAAACCAGCAGTTCTTC	CATSDFGNQQFF
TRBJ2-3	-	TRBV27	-	TGTGCCAGCAGGGGGGTAGGAGTCCAGGCAGATACGCAGTATTTT	CASRGVGVQADTQYF
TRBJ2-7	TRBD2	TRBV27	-	TGTGCCACCAAAGGACTAGCGGGCGATCACGAGCAGTACTTC	CATKGLAGDHEQYF
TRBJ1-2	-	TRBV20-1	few	TGCAGTGCTAACCTCGGGGCCCTGGGGGGCGGCTACACCTTC	CSANLGALGGGYTF
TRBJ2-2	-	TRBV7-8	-	TGTGCCAGCAGCCCGTTCTCGGGACAGAACACCGGGGAGCTGTTTTTT	CASSPFSGQNTGELFF
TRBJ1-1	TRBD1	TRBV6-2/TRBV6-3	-	TGTGCCAGCACCCCATACGGACAGGGGGCCATGAACACTGAAGCTTTCTTT	CASTPYGQGAMNTEAFF
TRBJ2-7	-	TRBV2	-	TGTGCCAGCAGTGAAACCCCCTACGAGCAGTACTTC	CASSETPYEQYF
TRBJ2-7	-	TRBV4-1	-	TGCGCCAGCAGCTATCAGACGGTCCAATACGAGCAGTACTTC	CASSYQTVQYEQYF
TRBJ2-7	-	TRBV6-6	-	TGTGCCAGCAGTTACTCGTCGTGGGCGACCTACGAGCAGTACTTC	CASSYSSWATYEQYF
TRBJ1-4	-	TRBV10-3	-	TGTGCCATCAGCGTTAATCCAGGGGAACTGTTTTTT	CAISVNPGELFF
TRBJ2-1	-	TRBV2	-	TGTGCCAGCAGGGTGGACGGAGGTCCCTACAATGAGCAGTTCTTC	CASRVDGGPYNEQFF
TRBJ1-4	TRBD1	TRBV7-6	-	TGTGCCAGCAGCTGTTCAACCCAGGGGGCCCCGAATGAAAAACTGTTTTTT	CASSCSTQGAPNEKLFF
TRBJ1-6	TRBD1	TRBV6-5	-	TGTGCCAGCAGGAGGACAGGGGACTCACCCCTCCACTTT	CASRRTGDSPLHF
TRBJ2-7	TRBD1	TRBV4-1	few	TGCGCCAGCAGCCACGGACAGGGTGGAGGCCACGAGCAGTACTTC	CASSHGQGGGHEQYF
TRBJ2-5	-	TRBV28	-	TGTGCCAGCAGTTTAGTACAGCAAGAGACCCAGTACTTC	CASSLVQQETQYF
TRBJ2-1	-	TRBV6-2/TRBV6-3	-	TGTGCCAGCAGTTACCTCCGGGGGCCCACGGGTGAGCAGTTCTTC	CASSYLRGPTGEQFF
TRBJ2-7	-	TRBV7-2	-	TGTGCCAGCAGCAGACAGATTCACCTAACCTACGAGCAGTACTTC	CASSRQIHLTYEQYF
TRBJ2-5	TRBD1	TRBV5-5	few	TGTGCCGGCGGGACAGGGCTCGAAGAGACCCAGTACTTC	CAGGTGLEETQYF
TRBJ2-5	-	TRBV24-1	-	TGTGCCACCAGTGATCCTAATCAAGAGACCCAGTACTTC	CATSDPNQETQYF
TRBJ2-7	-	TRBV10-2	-	TGCGCCAGCAGTGAGTCCCAGGGAGATCCGCTGGGAGAGCAGTACTTC	CASSESQGDPLGEQYF
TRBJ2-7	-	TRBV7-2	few	TGTGCCAGCAGCTTAGGGCTGGGGTTCGGAGAGCAGTACTTC	CASSLGLGFGEQYF
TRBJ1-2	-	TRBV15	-	TGTGCCACCAGCAGAGGCACAGTGGACTATGGCTACACCTTC	CATSRGTVDYGYTF
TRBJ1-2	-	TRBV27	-	TGTGCCAGCAGCCTACTCGGATTTGGCTACACCTTC	CASSLLGFGYTF
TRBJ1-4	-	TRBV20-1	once	TGCAGTGCTAGAGATAGGGGCCAGCGGGTTGAAAAACTGTTTTTT	CSARDRGQRVEKLFF
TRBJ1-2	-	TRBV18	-	TGTGCCAGCTCCCCGCCGGGGGAATGGAACTATGGCTACACCTTC	CASSPPGEWNYGYTF
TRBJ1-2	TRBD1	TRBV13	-	TGTGCCAGCAGCCCTTCAAGACAGGGCTATGGCTACACCTTC	CASSPSRQGYGYTF
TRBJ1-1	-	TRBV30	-	TGTGCCTGGAAGGTTGACCGAGGCACTGAAGCTTTCTTT	CAWKVDRGTEAFF
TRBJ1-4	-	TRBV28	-	TGTGCCAGCAGTTTACAGAGATGGGAAAAACTGTTTTTT	CASSLQRWEKLFF
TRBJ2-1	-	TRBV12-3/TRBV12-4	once	TGTGCCAGCAGTAAACAGGGCCATGAGCAGTTCTTC	CASSKQGHEQFF
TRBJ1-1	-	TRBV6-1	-	TGTGCCAGCAGTTCTAGGGCGCAGACCACTGAAGCTTTCTTT	CASSSRAQTTEAFF
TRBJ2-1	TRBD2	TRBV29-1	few	TGCAGCGTTGTACTAGCGGGGGATGAGCAGTTCTTC	CSVVLAGDEQFF
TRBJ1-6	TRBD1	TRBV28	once	TGTGCCAGCAGGTCTGGGACAGGGGATTCACCCCTCCACTTT	CASRSGTGDSPLHF
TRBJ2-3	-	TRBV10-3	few	TGTGCCACAAGGACAGAGGGTAGCACAGATACGCAGTATTTT	CATRTEGSTDTQYF
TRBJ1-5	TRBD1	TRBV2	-	TGTGCCAGCAGAGAAGACAGGGATCAGCCCCAGCATTTT	CASREDRDQPQHF
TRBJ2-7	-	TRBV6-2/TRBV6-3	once	TGTGCCAGCAGAGTGGTCCGAGAAAACGAGCAGTACTTC	CASRVVRENEQYF
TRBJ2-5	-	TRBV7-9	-	TGTGCCGGCGGTACATCCTCACCACTCCAAGAGACCCAGTACTTC	CAGGTSSPLQETQYF
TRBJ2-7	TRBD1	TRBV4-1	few	TGCGCCAGCAGCGCCGACAGGGGGCGACACGAGCAGTACTTC	CASSADRGRHEQYF
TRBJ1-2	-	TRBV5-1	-	TGCGCCAGCAGCTTGGTAGCTTCATCCGGGGGCTACACCTTC	CASSLVASSGGYTF
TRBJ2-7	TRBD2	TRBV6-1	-	TGTGCCAGCAGTGAAGAGGGTAGCGGGAGGTGGTACGAGCAGTACTTC	CASSEEGSGRWYEQYF
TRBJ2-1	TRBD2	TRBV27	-	TGTGCCAGCAGTCCCAGAGCGGGGGCTGCCGTCGATGAGCAGTTCTTC	CASSPRAGAAVDEQFF
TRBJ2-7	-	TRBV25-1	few	TGTGCCAGCAGTGAACGGCCAGAAAACTACGAGCAGTACTTC	CASSERPENYEQYF
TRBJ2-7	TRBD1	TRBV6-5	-	TGTGCCAGTGGACAGGGGGGGACCTACGAGCAGTACTTC	CASGQGGTYEQYF
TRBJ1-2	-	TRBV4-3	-	TGCGCCAGCAGCCAAGATGAGGTGGTACCCTATGGCTACACCTTC	CASSQDEVVPYGYTF